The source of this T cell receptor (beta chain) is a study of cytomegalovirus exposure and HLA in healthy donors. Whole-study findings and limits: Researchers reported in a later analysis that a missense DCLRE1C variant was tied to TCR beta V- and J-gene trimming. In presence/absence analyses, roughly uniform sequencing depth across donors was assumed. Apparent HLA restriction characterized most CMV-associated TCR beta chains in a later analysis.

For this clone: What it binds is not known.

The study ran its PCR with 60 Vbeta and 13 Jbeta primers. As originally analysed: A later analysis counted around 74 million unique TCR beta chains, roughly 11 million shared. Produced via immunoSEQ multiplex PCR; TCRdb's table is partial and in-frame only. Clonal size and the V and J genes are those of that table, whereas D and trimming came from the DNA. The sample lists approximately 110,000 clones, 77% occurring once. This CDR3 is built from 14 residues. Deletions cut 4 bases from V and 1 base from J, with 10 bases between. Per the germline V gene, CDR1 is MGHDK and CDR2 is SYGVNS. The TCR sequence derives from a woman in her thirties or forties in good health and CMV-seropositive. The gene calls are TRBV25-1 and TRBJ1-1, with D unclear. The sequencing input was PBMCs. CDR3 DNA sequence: TGTGCCAGCAGTGGGAGGACGGGGAACACTGAAGCTTTCTTT. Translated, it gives CASSGRTGNTEAFF.